This TCR beta chain was sequenced during a study of OX40 agonist ivuxolimab in advanced cancers. Study in general: The patients' treatment was ivuxolimab, an agonistic anti-OX40 (CD134) antibody. Every 2 weeks, ivuxolimab was infused into the patients intravenously at between 0.01 and 10 mg/kg.

CDR1 and CDR2 (germline): LNHDA, SQIVND (reference sequence). With 7 bases clipped from V and 4 bases from J, the junction kept 9 bases outside the gene matches. The length of the CDR3 is 15 residues. Sequencing used immunoSEQ multiplex PCR; TCRdb keeps in-frame clones, though not all of them. Of approximately 58,000 clones listed, 70% to 90% are singletons. This clone has a single count. Its matching antigen is unknown. Study-level findings and limits: Averaged across samples, CD8+ T cells carried more expanded clones than CD4+ did.

The V and J genes are TRBV19 and TRBJ2-2; 7 bases map to TRBD2. This clonotype originated in an adult with an advanced solid tumor such as melanoma, head and neck, liver or kidney cancer. The sequences come from CD4+ or CD8+ T cells sorted from blood, collected in a trial of the OX40 agonist ivuxolimab. CDR3 DNA sequence: TGTGCCAGTACCCAATGGGAGGGTAGCACCGGGGAGCTGTTTTTT. Amino acid sequence: CASTQWEGSTGELFF.